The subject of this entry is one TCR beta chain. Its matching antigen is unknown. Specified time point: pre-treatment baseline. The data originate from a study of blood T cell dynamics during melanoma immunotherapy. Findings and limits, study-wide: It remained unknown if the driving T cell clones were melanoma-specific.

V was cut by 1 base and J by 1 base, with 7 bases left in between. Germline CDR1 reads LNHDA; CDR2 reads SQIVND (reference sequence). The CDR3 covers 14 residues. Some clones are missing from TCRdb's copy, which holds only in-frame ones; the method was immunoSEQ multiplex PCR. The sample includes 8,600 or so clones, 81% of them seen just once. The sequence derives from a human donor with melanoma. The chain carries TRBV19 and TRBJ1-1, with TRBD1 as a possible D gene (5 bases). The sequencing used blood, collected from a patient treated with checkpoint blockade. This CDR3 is CASSIGGANTEAFF. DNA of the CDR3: TGTGCCAGTAGTATAGGGGGCGCGAACACTGAAGCTTTCTTT.